This T cell receptor beta chain was found in a study of chronic HIV infection and antiretroviral therapy. MiXCR, run by TCRdb on the 5' RACE reads, gives a single entry per CDR3 protein. The sample has fewer than 40,000 distinct CDR3 sequences, 7% to 10% seen once; the top ten hold around 3%. The ends were cut back, 4 bases at V and 10 bases at J, with 13 bases in the middle. Germline-derived CDR1 and CDR2 are SQVTM and ANQGSEA. CDR3 length equals 11 residues. Sequenced sample: peripheral blood. V and J are TRBV29-1 and TRBJ1-1; D is unresolved. This TCR was recovered from an adult who had HIV and had not received antiretroviral therapy, or was an uninfected healthy control (not recorded which). CDR3 loop: CSVGLGLLAFF. DNA for the CDR3: TGCAGCGTTGGCTTGGGTCTCTTAGCTTTCTTT.